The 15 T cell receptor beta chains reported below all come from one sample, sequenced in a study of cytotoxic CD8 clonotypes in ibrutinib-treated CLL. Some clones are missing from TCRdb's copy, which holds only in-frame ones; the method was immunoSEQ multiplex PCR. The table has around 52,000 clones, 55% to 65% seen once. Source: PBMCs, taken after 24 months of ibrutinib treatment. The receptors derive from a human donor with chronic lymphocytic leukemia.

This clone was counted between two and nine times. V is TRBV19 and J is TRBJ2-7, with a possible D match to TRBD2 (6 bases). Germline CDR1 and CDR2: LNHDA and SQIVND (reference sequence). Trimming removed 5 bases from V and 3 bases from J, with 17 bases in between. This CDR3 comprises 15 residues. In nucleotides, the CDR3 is TGTGCCAGTAGTCTTAGTAGCGGAATTTACTACGAGCAGTACTTC. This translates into CASSLSSGIYYEQYF.

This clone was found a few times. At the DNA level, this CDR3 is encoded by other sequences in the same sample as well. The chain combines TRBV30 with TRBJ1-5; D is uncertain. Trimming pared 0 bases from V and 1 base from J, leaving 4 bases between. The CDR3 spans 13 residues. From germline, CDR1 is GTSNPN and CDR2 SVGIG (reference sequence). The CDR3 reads CAWSVQSNQPQHF. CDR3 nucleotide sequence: TGTGCCTGGAGTGTACAGAGCAATCAGCCCCAGCATTTT.

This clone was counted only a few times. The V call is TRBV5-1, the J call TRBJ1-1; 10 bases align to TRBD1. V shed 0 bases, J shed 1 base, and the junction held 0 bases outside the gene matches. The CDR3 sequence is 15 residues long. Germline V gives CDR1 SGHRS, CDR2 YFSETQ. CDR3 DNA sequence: TGCGCCAGCAGCTTGGGGACAGGGGGGAACACTGAAGCTTTCTTT. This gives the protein CASSLGTGGNTEAFF.

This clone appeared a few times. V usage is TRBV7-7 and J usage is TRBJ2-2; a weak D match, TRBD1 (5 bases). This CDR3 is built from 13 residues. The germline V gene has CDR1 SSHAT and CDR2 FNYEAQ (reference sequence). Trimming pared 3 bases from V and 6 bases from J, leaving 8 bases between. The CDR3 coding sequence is TGTGCCAGCAGCTTTATGGGGCCCGGGGAGCTGTTTTTT. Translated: CASSFMGPGELFF. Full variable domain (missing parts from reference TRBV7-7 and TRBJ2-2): GAGVSQSPRYKVTKRGQDVTLRCDPISSHATLYWYQQALGQGPEFLTYFNYEAQPDKSGLPSDRFSAERPEGSISTLTIQRTEQRDSAMYRCASSFMGPGELFFGEGSRLTVL.

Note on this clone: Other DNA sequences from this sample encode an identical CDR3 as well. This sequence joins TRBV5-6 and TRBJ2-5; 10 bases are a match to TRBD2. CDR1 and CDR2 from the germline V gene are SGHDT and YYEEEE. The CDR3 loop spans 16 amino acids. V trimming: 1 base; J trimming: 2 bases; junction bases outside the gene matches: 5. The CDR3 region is CASSLLGLAAQETQYF. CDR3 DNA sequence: TGTGCCAGCAGCTTGCTAGGACTAGCGGCACAAGAGACCCAGTACTTC.

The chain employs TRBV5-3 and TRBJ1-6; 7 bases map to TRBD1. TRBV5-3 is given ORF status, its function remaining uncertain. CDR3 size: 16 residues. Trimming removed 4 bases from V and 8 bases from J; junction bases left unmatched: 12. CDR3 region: CARSNNNRGLYSPLHF. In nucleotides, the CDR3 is TGTGCCAGAAGCAACAATAACAGGGGTCTCTATTCACCCCTCCACTTT.

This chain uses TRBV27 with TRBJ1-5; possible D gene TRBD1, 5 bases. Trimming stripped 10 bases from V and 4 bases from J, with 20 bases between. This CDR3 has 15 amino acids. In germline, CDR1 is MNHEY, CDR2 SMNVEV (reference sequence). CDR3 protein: CAKNRDSPSNQPQHF. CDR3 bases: TGTGCCAAGAACCGGGACTCCCCTAGTAATCAGCCCCAGCATTTT.

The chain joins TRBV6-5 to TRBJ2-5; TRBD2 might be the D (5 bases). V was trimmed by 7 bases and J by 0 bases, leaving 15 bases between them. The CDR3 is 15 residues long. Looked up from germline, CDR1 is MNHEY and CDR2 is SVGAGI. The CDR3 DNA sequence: TGTGCCAGCACAAGCGGCGCTTCGTACCAAGAGACCCAGTACTTC. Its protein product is CASTSGASYQETQYF.

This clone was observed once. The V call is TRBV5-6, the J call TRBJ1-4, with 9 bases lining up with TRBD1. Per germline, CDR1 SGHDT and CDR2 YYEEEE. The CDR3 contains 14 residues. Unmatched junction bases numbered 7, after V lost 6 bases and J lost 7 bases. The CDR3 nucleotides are TGTGCCAGCACACAACAGGGGGCGCTTGAAAAACTGTTTTTT. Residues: CASTQQGALEKLFF.

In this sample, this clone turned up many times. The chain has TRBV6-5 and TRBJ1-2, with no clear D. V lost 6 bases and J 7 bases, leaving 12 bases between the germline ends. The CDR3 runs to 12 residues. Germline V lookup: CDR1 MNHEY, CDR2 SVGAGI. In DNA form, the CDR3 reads TGTGCCAGCAGCCCAACGGGGTTTGGCTACACCTTC. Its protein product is CASSPTGFGYTF.

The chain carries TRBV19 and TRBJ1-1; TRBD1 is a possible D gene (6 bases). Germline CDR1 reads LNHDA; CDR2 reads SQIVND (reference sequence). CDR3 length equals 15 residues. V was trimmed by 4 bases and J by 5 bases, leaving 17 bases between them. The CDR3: CASSKGELGKTEAFF. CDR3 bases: TGTGCCAGTAGTAAGGGGGAACTCGGGAAGACTGAAGCTTTCTTT. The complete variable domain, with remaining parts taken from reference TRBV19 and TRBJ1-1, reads DGGITQSPKYLFRKEGQNVTLSCEQNLNHDAMYWYRQDPGQGLRLIYYSQIVNDFQKGDIAEGYSVSREKKESFPLTVTSAQKNPTAFYLCASSKGELGKTEAFFGQGTRLTVV.

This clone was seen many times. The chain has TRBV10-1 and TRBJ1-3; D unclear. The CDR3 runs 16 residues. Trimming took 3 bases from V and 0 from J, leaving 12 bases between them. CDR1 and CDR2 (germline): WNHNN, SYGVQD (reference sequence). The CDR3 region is CASSERTGNSGNTIYF. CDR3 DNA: TGCGCCAGCAGTGAAAGGACGGGGAACTCTGGAAACACCATATATTTT.

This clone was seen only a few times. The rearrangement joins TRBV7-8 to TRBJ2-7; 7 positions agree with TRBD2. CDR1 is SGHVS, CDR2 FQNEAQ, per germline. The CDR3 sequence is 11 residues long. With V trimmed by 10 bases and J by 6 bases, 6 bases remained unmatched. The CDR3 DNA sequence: TGTGCCACCTCGGGACTAACCGAGCAGTACGTC. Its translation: CATSGLTEQYV.

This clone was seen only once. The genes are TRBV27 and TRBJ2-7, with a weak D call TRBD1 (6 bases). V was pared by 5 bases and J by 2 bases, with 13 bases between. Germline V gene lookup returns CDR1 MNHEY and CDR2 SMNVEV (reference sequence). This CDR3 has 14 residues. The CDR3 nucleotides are TGTGCCAGCAGTGTGAGCAGGGGACCCTACGAGCAGTACGTC. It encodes CASSVSRGPYEQYV.

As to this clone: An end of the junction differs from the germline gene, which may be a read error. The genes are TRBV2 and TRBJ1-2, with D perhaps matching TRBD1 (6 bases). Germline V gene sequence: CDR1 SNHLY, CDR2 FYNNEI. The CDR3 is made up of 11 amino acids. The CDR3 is CASSEALHRVF. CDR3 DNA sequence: TGTGCCAGCAGTGAAGCGCTTCACAGGGTCTTC.